The clone carrying this T cell receptor (beta chain) was seen only once. The data were taken from a study of blood T cell repertoires in COVID-19. Study-wide context: The analysed material was cDNA or gDNA that came from T cells, B-cell-depleted T cells, or PBMCs.

The CDR3 runs 14 residues. In germline, CDR1 is SEHNR, CDR2 FQNEAQ (reference sequence). V dropped 3 bases and J dropped 5; count of bases not matched to a gene: 4. In the original workflow: Cell counts per sample came from amplifying reference gene primers. The method was immunoSEQ multiplex PCR; TCRdb's version includes in-frame clones alone and lacks a portion of them. The DNA gave D and trimming, while V, J and clone size come from that table. The table has 250,000 to 300,000 clones, 80% to 90% seen once; the top ten hold around 13%. A Seattle source enrolled patients during active infection and followed them longitudinally.

This receptor was identified in a woman aged 70-85 years with COVID-19, enrolled during active disease. The sample taken for sequencing was peripheral blood. The V and J genes are TRBV7-9 and TRBJ2-3; 8 bases agree with TRBD2. The CDR3 reads CASSFGLAGDTQYF. The CDR3 DNA sequence: TGTGCCAGCAGCTTCGGACTAGCAGGAGATACGCAGTATTTT.